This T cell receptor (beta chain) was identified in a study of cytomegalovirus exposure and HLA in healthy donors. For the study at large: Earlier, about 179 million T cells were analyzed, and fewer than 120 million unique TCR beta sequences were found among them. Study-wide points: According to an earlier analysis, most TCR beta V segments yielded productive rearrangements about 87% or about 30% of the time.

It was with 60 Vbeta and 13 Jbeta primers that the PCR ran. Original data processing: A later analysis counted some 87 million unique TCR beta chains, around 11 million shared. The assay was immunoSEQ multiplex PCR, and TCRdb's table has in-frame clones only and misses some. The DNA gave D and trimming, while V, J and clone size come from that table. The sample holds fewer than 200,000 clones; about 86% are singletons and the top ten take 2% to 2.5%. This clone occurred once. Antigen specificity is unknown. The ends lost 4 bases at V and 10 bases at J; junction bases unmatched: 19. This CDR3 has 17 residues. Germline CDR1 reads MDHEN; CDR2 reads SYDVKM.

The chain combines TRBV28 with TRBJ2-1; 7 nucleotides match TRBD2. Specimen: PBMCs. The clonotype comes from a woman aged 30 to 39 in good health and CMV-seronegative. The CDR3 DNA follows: TGTGCCAGCAGTTCGCCTGTCGGCGGGAGTAAGGTTGGGGAGCAGTTCTTC. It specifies CASSSPVGGSKVGEQFF.